One and the same sample provided the 25 T cell receptor beta chains below, sequenced in a study of neurological immune-mediated disorders. TCRdb re-called the 5' RACE reads with MiXCR, one entry per CDR3 protein. In the table there are about 59,000 distinct CDR3 sequences, around 3.6% of which are singletons. The sequenced sample was PBMCs. The receptors come from a woman aged 25 to 39 with multiple sclerosis.

This clonotype showed up many times. At one end the junction does not follow the germline gene, possibly because of a read error. The V and J genes are TRBV20-1 and TRBJ2-7, with 13 nucleotides matching TRBD2. CDR1 and CDR2 (germline): DFQATT, SNEGSKA (reference sequence). CDR3 length: 13 amino acids. Here the CDR3 reads CSARAETSGGPEF. CDR3 nucleotide sequence: TGCAGTGCTAGGGCCGAGACTAGCGGGGGGCCCGAATTC.

This clonotype was counted between two and nine times. Mismatch with germline at one junction end may stem from a read error. The chain has TRBV3-1 and TRBJ1-6; D is uncertain. The CDR3 covers 14 residues. Germline V gene sequence: CDR1 LGHDT, CDR2 YNNKEL (reference sequence). CDR3 sequence: CASSLWASDSPLNF. The CDR3 DNA is TGTGCCAGCAGTCTCTGGGCATCGGATTCACCCCTCAACTTT. Full variable domain (missing parts from reference TRBV3-1 and TRBJ1-6): DTAVSQTPKYLVTQMGNDKSIKCEQNLGHDTMYWYKQDSKKFLKIMFSYNNKELIINETVPNRFSPKSPDKAHLNLHINSLELGDSAVYFCASSLWASDSPLNFGNGTRLTVT.

This clonotype appeared many times. This chain uses TRBV7-6 with TRBJ2-7, with 7 nucleotides matching TRBD2. Germline loops: CDR1 SGHVS, CDR2 FNYEAQ. This CDR3 region has 14 residues. V trimming: 1 base; J trimming: 4 bases; junction bases outside the gene matches: 4. CDR3 region: CASSLGTREYEQYF. DNA for the CDR3: TGTGCCAGCAGCTTAGGGACTAGGGAGTACGAGCAGTACTTC.

This clonotype was found many times. This chain joins TRBV20-1 and TRBJ1-5, with D perhaps matching TRBD1 (5 bases). V was shortened by 3 bases and J by 7 bases, with 13 bases between the two germline ends. The CDR3 covers 13 residues. CDR1 and CDR2 from the germline V gene are DFQATT and SNEGSKA (reference sequence). CDR3: CSARFREEQPQHF. The CDR3 DNA reads as TGCAGTGCTAGGTTCAGGGAAGAGCAGCCCCAGCATTTT.

This clonotype appeared a few times. The chain combines TRBV25-1 with TRBJ2-7, with D perhaps being TRBD1 or TRBD2 (5 bases each). V shed 1 base and J shed 10 bases, with 11 bases lying between them. This CDR3 is 12 amino acids long. Germline loops: CDR1 MGHDK, CDR2 SYGVNS. CDR3 protein: CASSESGRSQYF. Here the CDR3 DNA reads TGTGCCAGCAGTGAATCGGGACGGTCTCAGTACTTC.

This clonotype was detected many times. The rearrangement uses TRBV7-9 and TRBJ2-7; D is possibly TRBD1 (6 bases). This CDR3 has 14 residues. Germline V CDR1 and CDR2: SEHNR, FQNEAQ (reference sequence). V was shortened by 0 bases and J by 2 bases, with 8 bases between the two germline ends. The CDR3 DNA follows: TGTGCCAGCAGCTTAGCGTCAGGGGCCTACGAGCAGTACTTC. This gives the protein CASSLASGAYEQYF. The full variable domain, with the rest looked up from reference TRBV7-9 and TRBJ2-7, is DTGVSQNPRHKITKRGQNVTFRCDPISEHNRLYWYRQTLGQGPEFLTYFQNEAQLEKSRLLSDRFSAERPKGSFSTLEIQRTEQGDSAMYLCASSLASGAYEQYFGPGTRLTVT.

This clonotype has a count of ten or more. The CDR3 DNA follows: TGCGCCAGCAGCTCAGCGGGAGGAGGGTCCTACGAGCAGTACTTC. Translated: CASSSAGGGSYEQYF. This chain connects TRBV5-1 to TRBJ2-7; 9 bases agree with TRBD2. The germline gives CDR1 SGHRS, CDR2 YFSETQ. The CDR3 consists of 15 residues. V lost 3 bases and J lost 1; bases outside the gene matches: 5. Full variable domain (rest looked up from reference TRBV5-1 and TRBJ2-7): KAGVTQTPRYLIKTRGQQVTLSCSPISGHRSVSWYQQTPGQGLQFLFEYFSETQRNKGNFPGRFSGRQFSNSRSEMNVSTLELGDSALYLCASSSAGGGSYEQYFGPGTRLTVT.

This clonotype was seen at least ten times. The chain joins TRBV20-1 to TRBJ2-4; D tentatively fits TRBD1 or TRBD2 (5 bases each). The CDR3 has 11 amino acids. V shed 4 bases and J shed 10 bases, with 11 bases lying between them. From germline, CDR1 is DFQATT and CDR2 SNEGSKA (reference sequence). The CDR3 bases are TGCAGTGCTACCGACAGAGGGATTCAGTACTTC. It specifies CSATDRGIQYF.

This clonotype was observed at least ten times. The chain has TRBV5-1 and TRBJ2-7, with D hard to call. The CDR3 sequence is 14 residues long. Germline V lookup: CDR1 SGHRS, CDR2 YFSETQ. V dropped 0 bases and J dropped 2 bases, with 9 bases sitting between them. CDR3 loop: CASSLDGQPYEQYF. CDR3 bases: TGCGCCAGCAGCTTGGATGGCCAGCCCTACGAGCAGTACTTC. The full variable domain, in which reference TRBV5-1 and TRBJ2-7 provide the parts outside the CDR3, is KAGVTQTPRYLIKTRGQQVTLSCSPISGHRSVSWYQQTPGQGLQFLFEYFSETQRNKGNFPGRFSGRQFSNSRSEMNVSTLELGDSALYLCASSLDGQPYEQYFGPGTRLTVT.

This clonotype was detected ten times or more. The V call is TRBV20-1, the J call TRBJ2-5; 12 bases map to TRBD2. CDR3 length: 15 amino acids. The V gene end was trimmed by 4 bases and the J gene end by 4 bases; junction bases not matched to a gene: 7. Germline-derived CDR1 and CDR2 are DFQATT and SNEGSKA (reference sequence). In nucleotides, the CDR3 is TGCAGTGCTACGATCTCGGGACTAGCGGGAGAGACCCAGTACTTC. Protein: CSATISGLAGETQYF.

This clonotype has ten or more counts. The chain employs TRBV28 and TRBJ1-5, with D perhaps TRBD1 (5 bases). V lost 5 bases and J lost 5, with 16 bases in between. CDR3 length: 15 amino acids. Germline CDR1 is MDHEN and CDR2 is SYDVKM. The CDR3, as DNA: TGTGCCAGCAGTGACGGGGCTCACCGCGATCAGCCCCAGCATTTT. Its translation: CASSDGAHRDQPQHF.

This clonotype was observed many times. The chain recombines TRBV5-1 with TRBJ2-7; 8 nucleotides agree with TRBD2. V gave up 0 bases and J gave up 4 bases; unmatched junction bases: 6. The CDR3 is 15 residues long. From germline, CDR1 is SGHRS and CDR2 YFSETQ. CDR3 in amino acids: CASSLVLAGNYEQYF. The CDR3 DNA is TGCGCCAGCAGCTTGGTGTTAGCGGGGAATTACGAGCAGTACTTC.

This clonotype appeared many times. The V call is TRBV5-1, the J call TRBJ2-7; maybe TRBD1 (6 bases). Germline loops: CDR1 SGHRS, CDR2 YFSETQ. The CDR3 is 12 amino acids. The ends were cut back, 2 bases at V and 7 bases at J, with 10 bases in the middle. In nucleotides, the CDR3 is TGCGCCAGCAGCTTTACAGGGAAGGAGCAGTACTTC. This gives the protein CASSFTGKEQYF.

This clonotype was observed a single time. The missing conserved phenylalanine or tryptophan at the end of this CDR3 makes a read error likely. The chain has TRBV12-3 or TRBV12-4 and TRBJ2-7; 10 nucleotides align to TRBD1. This CDR3 is built from 14 residues. Trimming cost V 3 bases and J 4 bases; bases outside gene matches: 3. The CDR3 region is CASSFGTGEYEQYN. Here the CDR3 DNA reads TGTGCCAGCAGTTTCGGGACAGGGGAGTACGAGCAGTACAAC.

This clonotype was seen ten or more times. The chain recombines TRBV20-1 with TRBJ2-1, with a possible D match to TRBD2 (5 bases). Germline V gene data show CDR1 as DFQATT and CDR2 as SNEGSKA (reference sequence). Trimming removed 5 bases from V and 12 bases from J, with 14 bases in between. This CDR3 spans 11 amino acids. The DNA of the CDR3 is TGCAGTGCTGGGAGCATAGTGATGCAGTTCTTC. Protein: CSAGSIVMQFF.

There are many counts of this clonotype. This chain uses TRBV4-2 with TRBJ2-3; the D gene is possibly TRBD1 (5 bases). The CDR3 covers 13 residues. Germline loops: CDR1 LGHNA, CDR2 YNFKEQ. Trimming removed 0 bases from V and 4 bases from J, with 5 bases in between. Here the CDR3 reads CASSQEGADTQYF. In DNA, the CDR3 is TGTGCCAGCAGCCAAGAAGGGGCAGATACGCAGTATTTT.

This clonotype was counted at least ten times. The chain employs TRBV28 and TRBJ1-1; D gene unclear. The germline V and J ends were trimmed by 2 bases and 0 bases, with 7 bases remaining between them. Germline CDR1 is MDHEN and CDR2 is SYDVKM. This CDR3 is built from 14 residues. This chain's CDR3 is CASSLQALNTEAFF. The DNA of the CDR3 is TGTGCCAGCAGTTTACAAGCCTTGAACACTGAAGCTTTCTTT. The complete variable domain, with remaining parts taken from reference TRBV28 and TRBJ1-1, reads DVKVTQSSRYLVKRTGEKVFLECVQDMDHENMFWYRQDPGLGLRLIYFSYDVKMKEKGDIPEGYSVSREKKERFSLILESASTNQTSMYLCASSLQALNTEAFFGQGTRLTVV.

This clonotype has at least ten counts. This sequence joins TRBV5-1 and TRBJ2-1; D is ambiguous. The CDR3 extends over 14 amino acids. In germline, CDR1 is SGHRS, CDR2 YFSETQ. The V gene lost 4 bases and the J gene lost 4 bases, with 12 bases spanning the gap. The CDR3 region has the DNA TGCGCCAGCAGCGCGGAATCTGATTACAATGAGCAGTTCTTC. Amino acid sequence: CASSAESDYNEQFF.

There are many counts of this clonotype. The chain is built from TRBV12-3 or TRBV12-4 and TRBJ2-1; 7 nucleotides align to TRBD1. The CDR3 covers 14 residues. V shed 6 bases, J shed 7 bases, and the junction held 9 bases outside the gene matches. The CDR3 DNA sequence: TGTGCCAGCAGCCAAGACAGGGCCCGGAATGAGCAGTTCTTC. This sequence encodes CASSQDRARNEQFF.

The V gene is TRBV12-3 or TRBV12-4, the J gene TRBJ1-1; no clear D gene. The length of the CDR3 is 15 residues. The ends were cut back, 4 bases at V and 0 bases at J, with 12 bases in the middle. CDR3 residues: CASSWRSRMNTEAFF. CDR3 DNA sequence: TGTGCCAGCAGTTGGAGGTCCAGAATGAACACTGAAGCTTTCTTT.

The sample holds many counts of this clonotype. This chain connects TRBV20-1 to TRBJ2-3; 11 bases are a match to TRBD1. The CDR3 loop spans 16 amino acids. V lost 6 bases, J lost 3 bases, and 11 bases stayed unmatched. Germline V CDR1 and CDR2: DFQATT, SNEGSKA (reference sequence). CDR3 DNA sequence: TGCAGTGCCCCGATAGGACAGGGGGCTCGAACAGATACGCAGTATTTT. It codes for CSAPIGQGARTDTQYF.

This clonotype has a count of ten or more. The junction differs from germline at one of its ends, possibly a read error. The gene calls are TRBV20-1 and TRBJ2-1; the D is unclear. CDR1 is DFQATT, CDR2 SNEGSKA, per germline (reference sequence). The CDR3 covers 13 residues. This CDR3 is CSARVLNYDEQFF. CDR3 DNA sequence: TGCAGTGCTAGAGTGCTTAACTACGATGAGCAGTTCTTC.

This clonotype has ten or more counts. The gene calls are TRBV5-1 and TRBJ2-1; 14 bases fit TRBD2. The V segment lost 4 bases and the J segment 5 bases; nucleotides outside the gene matches: 5. The CDR3 sequence is 16 residues long. Germline V lookup: CDR1 SGHRS, CDR2 YFSETQ. The DNA of the CDR3 is TGCGCCAGCAGCGTGGGACTAGCGGGAGCCCACAATGAGCAGTTCTTC. Encoded protein: CASSVGLAGAHNEQFF.

There are many counts of this clonotype. V is TRBV5-1 and J is TRBJ1-5, with D maybe TRBD1 (5 bases). This CDR3 region has 14 residues. With 2 bases removed from V and 5 bases from J, the gap between germline ends came to 11 bases. From germline, CDR1 is SGHRS and CDR2 YFSETQ. CDR3 amino acids: CASSFGGGDQPQHF. CDR3 nucleotides: TGCGCCAGCAGCTTCGGGGGAGGGGATCAGCCCCAGCATTTT.

This clonotype was observed many times. This chain connects TRBV10-3 to TRBJ2-5; D is unclear. Germline CDR1 reads ENHRY; CDR2 reads SYGVKD. This CDR3 comprises 14 residues. Trimming stripped 0 bases from V and 3 bases from J, with 8 bases between. CDR3 bases: TGTGCCATCAGTGAGTCTGCTAGAAAAGAGACCCAGTACTTC. Residues: CAISESARKETQYF.